The present TCR beta chain was sequenced within a study of shared clonotypes between healthy human individuals. Study-level information: CD8 memory received one plate per donor, CD8 naive two, CD4 memory three and CD4 naive three.

The CDR3 is 13 residues long. CDR1 is SNHLY and CDR2 is FYNNEI in the germline V gene. Trimming shortened V by 1 base and J by 5 bases, and 6 bases separated the two germline ends. Whole-study results and caveats: Sampling was confined to blood; repertoires within tissues likely differ.

CD45RA-negative memory and CD45RA+ naive subsets were split from the CD4+ cells. Deep was the level used in running the assay. Repertoires were generated with immunoSEQ multiplex PCR, while TCRdb's copy carries only in-frame clones and drops some. The table includes a few hundred thousand clones, 65% detected once. In regard to this clone: The antigen remains unidentified.

Source material: memory CD4+ T cells sorted from blood. Documented subset: CD45RA-negative fraction. This sequence originates from a man aged 30-40 years in good health. The gene calls are TRBV2 and TRBJ2-1, with a possible D match to TRBD1 (5 bases). DNA of the CDR3: TGTGCCAGCAGTGAAGAGACAGACAATGAGCAGTTCTTC. Translation: CASSEETDNEQFF. The entire variable domain, with the rest obtained from reference TRBV2 and TRBJ2-1, is as follows: EPEVTQTPSHQVTQMGQEVILRCVPISNHLYFYWYRQILGQKVEFLVSFYNNEISEKSEIFDDQFSVERPDGSNFTLKIRSTKLEDSAMYFCASSEETDNEQFFGPGTRLTVL.